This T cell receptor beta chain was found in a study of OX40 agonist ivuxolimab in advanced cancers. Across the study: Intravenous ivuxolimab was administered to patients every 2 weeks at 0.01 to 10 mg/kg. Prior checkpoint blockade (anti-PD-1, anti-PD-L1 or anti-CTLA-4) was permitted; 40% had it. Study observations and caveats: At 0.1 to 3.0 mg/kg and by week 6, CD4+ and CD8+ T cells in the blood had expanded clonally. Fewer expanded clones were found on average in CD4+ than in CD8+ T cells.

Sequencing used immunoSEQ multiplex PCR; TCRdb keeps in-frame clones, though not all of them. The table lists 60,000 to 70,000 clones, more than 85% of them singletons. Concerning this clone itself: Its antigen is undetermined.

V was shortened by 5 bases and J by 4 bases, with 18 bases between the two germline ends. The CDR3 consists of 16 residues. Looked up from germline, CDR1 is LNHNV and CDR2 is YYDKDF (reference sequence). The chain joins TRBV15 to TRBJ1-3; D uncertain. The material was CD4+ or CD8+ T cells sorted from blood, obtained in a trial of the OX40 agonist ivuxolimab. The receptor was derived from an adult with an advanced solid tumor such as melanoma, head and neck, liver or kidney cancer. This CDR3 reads CATSDFVETRGNTIYF. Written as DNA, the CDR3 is TGTGCCACCAGCGATTTTGTGGAGACGAGAGGAAACACCATATATTTT.